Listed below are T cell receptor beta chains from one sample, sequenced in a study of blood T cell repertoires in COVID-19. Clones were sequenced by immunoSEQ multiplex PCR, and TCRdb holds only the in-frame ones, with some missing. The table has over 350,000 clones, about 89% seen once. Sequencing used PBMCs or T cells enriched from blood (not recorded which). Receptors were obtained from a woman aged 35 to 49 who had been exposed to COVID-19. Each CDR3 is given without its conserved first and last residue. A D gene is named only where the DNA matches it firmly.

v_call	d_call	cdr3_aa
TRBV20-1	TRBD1	SASSQGKRGNTIY
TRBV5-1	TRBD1	ASSLAGTGSTGELF
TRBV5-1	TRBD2	ASRRTSGVYEQY
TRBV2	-	ASSGDNLETQY
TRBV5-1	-	ASSLESGVGEKLF
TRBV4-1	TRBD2	ASSQDVSAGQSYNEQF
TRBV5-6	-	ASFGQGSGYT
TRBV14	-	ASSQEGAGASPLH
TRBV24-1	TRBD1	ATSDSGQSITEAF
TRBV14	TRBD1	ASSRLTGGEGEAF
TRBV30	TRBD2	AWGGESGRAREQF
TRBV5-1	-	ASSPGGYQPQH
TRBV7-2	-	ASSQGEGWATEAF
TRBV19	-	ASNGQTNSPLH
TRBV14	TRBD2	ASSRGTSVAYEQY
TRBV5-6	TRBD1	ASSLQQGLGSNQPQH
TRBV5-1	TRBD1	ASSYHAGTGTYNEQF
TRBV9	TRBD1	ASSTTGQFNSPLH
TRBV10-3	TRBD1	AIRGDRETEAF
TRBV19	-	ASSSSSGLQPQH
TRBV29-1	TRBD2	SVAAGLNNEQF
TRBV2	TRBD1	ASSEWTGVNYGYT
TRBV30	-	AWSFGVGQY